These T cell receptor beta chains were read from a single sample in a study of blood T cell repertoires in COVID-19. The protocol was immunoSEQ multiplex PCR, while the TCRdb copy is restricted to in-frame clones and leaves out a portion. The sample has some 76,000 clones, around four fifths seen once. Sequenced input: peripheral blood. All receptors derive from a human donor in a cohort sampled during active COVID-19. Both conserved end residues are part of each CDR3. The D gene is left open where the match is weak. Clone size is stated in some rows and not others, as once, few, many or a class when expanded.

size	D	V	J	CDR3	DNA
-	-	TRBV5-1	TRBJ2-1	CASRLPLGSSYNEQFF	TGCGCCAGCAGGCTGCCCCTAGGTAGCTCCTACAATGAGCAGTTCTTC
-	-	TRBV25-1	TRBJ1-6	CASSELRDSPLHF	TGTGCCAGCAGTGAGCTCAGGGATTCACCCCTCCACTTT
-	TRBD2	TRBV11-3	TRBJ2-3	CASSLRGTTDTQYF	TGTGCCAGCAGCTTGCGGGGGACCACAGATACGCAGTATTTT
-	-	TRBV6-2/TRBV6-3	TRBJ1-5	CASSPGGQGSNQPQHF	TGTGCCAGCAGCCCCGGGGGGCAGGGGAGCAATCAGCCCCAGCATTTT
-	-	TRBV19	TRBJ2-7	CASSLRPGGEQYF	TGTGCCAGTAGTCTCCGGCCCGGAGGCGAGCAGTACTTC
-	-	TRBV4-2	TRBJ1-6	CASSQDSPGSPLHF	TGTGCCAGCAGCCAAGATTCCCCGGGATCACCCCTCCACTTT
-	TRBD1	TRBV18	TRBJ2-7	CASSPAGTGNHEQYF	TGTGCCAGCTCACCCGCCGGGACAGGGAACCACGAGCAGTACTTC
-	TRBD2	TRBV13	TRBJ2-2	CASSLRGLVKAGELFF	TGTGCCAGCAGCTTAAGGGGACTAGTGAAAGCCGGGGAGCTGTTTTTT
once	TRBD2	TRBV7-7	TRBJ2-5	CASSLRRGYQETQYF	TGTGCCAGCAGCTTACGGCGGGGGTACCAAGAGACCCAGTACTTC
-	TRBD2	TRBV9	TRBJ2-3	CASSVGSGGYTDTQYF	TGTGCCAGCAGCGTAGGGAGCGGGGGGTACACAGATACGCAGTATTTT
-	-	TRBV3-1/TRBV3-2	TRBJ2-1	CASSPRGPFYNEQFF	TGTGCCAGCAGCCCGCGGGGCCCATTCTACAATGAGCAGTTCTTC
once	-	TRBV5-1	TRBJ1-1	CASSATQGSTEAFF	TGCGCCAGCAGCGCCACCCAGGGGTCCACTGAAGCTTTCTTT
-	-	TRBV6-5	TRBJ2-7	CASSYSDSFFTYEQYF	TGTGCCAGCAGTTACTCGGACAGTTTTTTCACCTACGAGCAGTACTTC
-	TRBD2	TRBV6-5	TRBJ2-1	CASSYEAGGAGEQFF	TGTGCCAGCAGTTACGAAGCGGGGGGAGCGGGTGAGCAGTTCTTC
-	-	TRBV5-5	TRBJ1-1	CASSPGSGITEAFF	TGTGCCAGCAGCCCTGGCAGTGGTATCACTGAAGCTTTCTTT
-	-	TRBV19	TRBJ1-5	CASSRAPGVNQPQHF	TGTGCCAGTAGTCGAGCGCCCGGAGTCAATCAGCCCCAGCATTTT
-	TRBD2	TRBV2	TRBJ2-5	CASSDGGAGGRETQYF	TGTGCCAGCAGTGATGGTGGAGCGGGGGGGAGGGAGACCCAGTACTTC
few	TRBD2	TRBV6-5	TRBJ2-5	CASSSGLAGQETQYF	TGTGCCAGCAGCTCCGGACTAGCGGGCCAAGAGACCCAGTACTTC
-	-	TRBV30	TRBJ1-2	CAWSVAGAGYTF	TGTGCCTGGAGTGTTGCGGGGGCTGGCTACACCTTC
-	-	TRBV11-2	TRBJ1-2	CASSLASGANYGYTF	TGTGCCAGCAGCTTAGCGTCAGGCGCTAACTATGGCTACACCTTC
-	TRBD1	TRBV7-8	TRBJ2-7	CASSNDRASEQYF	TGTGCCAGCAGTAACGACAGGGCGAGCGAGCAGTACTTC
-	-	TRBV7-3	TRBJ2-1	CASSPRLVGGHNEQFF	TGTGCCAGCAGCCCCAGACTAGTGGGGGGGCACAATGAGCAGTTCTTC
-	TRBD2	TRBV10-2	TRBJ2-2	CASSESLSGTANTGELFF	TGCGCCAGCAGTGAGTCGCTTAGCGGGACCGCGAACACCGGGGAGCTGTTTTTT
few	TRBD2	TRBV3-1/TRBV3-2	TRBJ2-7	CASSPLVGGGEQYF	TGTGCCAGCAGCCCCCTCGTTGGGGGGGGCGAGCAGTACTTC
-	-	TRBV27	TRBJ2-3	CASSLAGWTDTQYF	TGTGCCAGCAGTTTAGCGGGGTGGACAGATACGCAGTATTTT
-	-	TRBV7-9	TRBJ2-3	CASSLGAGFTDTQYF	TGTGCCAGCAGCTTAGGGGCGGGGTTCACAGATACGCAGTATTTT
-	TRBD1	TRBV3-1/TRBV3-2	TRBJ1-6	CASSQDQGASPLHF	TGTGCCAGCAGCCAAGATCAGGGGGCTTCACCCCTCCACTTT
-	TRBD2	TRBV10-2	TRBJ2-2	CASGVAGGPGTGELFF	TGCGCCAGCGGAGTGGCGGGGGGGCCGGGGACCGGGGAGCTGTTTTTT
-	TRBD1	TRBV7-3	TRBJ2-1	CASSSGYRGEQFF	TGTGCCAGCAGCTCCGGGTACAGGGGTGAGCAGTTCTTC
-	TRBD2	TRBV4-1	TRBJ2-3	CASSQRGGQYF	TGCGCCAGCAGCCAACGGGGGGGCCAGTATTTT
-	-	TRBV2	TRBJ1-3	CASSTMASLSGNTIYF	TGTGCCAGCAGCACCATGGCCTCCCTCTCTGGAAACACCATATATTTT
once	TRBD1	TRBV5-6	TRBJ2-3	CASSFFLGTGGTDTQYF	TGTGCCAGCAGCTTTTTTCTCGGCACAGGGGGCACAGATACGCAGTATTTT
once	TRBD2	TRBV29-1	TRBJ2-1	CSVEILAGAYNEQFF	TGCAGCGTTGAAATACTAGCGGGGGCTTACAATGAGCAGTTCTTC
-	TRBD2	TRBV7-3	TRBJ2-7	CASSLIGGRSEQYF	TGTGCCAGCAGCTTAATCGGGGGGAGGAGCGAGCAGTACTTC
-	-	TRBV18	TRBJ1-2	CASSPPDRHYGYTF	TGTGCCAGCTCACCACCCGACAGACACTATGGCTACACCTTC